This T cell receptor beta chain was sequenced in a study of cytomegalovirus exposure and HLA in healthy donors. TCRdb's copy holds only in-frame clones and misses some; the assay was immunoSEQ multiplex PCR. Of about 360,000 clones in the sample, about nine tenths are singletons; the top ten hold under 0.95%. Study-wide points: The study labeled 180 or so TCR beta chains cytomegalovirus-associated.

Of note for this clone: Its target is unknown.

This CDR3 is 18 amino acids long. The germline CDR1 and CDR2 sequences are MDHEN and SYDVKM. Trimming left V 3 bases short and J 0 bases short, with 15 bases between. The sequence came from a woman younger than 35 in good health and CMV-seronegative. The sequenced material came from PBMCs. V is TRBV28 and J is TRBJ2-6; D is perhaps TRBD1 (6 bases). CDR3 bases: TGTGCCAGCAGTTTTATGGGCAGGGGCAGCTCTGGGGCCAACGTCCTGACTTTC. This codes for CASSFMGRGSSGANVLTF.